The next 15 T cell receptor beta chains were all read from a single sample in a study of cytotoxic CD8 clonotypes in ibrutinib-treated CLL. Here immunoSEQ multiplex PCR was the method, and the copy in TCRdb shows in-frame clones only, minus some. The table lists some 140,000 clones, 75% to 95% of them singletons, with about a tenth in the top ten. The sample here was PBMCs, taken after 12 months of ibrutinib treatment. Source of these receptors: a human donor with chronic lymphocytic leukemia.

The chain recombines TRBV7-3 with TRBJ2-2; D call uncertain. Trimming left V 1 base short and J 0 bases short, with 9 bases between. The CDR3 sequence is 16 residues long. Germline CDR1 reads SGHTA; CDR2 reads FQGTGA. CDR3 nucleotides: TGTGCCAGCAGCTTAAACAGCGTCGCGAACACCGGGGAGCTGTTTTTT. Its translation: CASSLNSVANTGELFF.

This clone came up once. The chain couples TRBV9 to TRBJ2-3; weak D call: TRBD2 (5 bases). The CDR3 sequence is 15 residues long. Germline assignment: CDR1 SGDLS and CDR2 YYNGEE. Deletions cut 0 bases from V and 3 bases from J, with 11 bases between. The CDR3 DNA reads TGTGCCAGCAGCGTAGGTAGCGCTAGAACAGATACGCAGTATTTT. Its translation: CASSVGSARTDTQYF.

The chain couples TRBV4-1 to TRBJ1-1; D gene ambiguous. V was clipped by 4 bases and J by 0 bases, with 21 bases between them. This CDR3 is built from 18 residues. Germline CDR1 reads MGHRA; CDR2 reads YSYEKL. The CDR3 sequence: CASSLPSQPPYLNTEAFF. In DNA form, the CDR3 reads TGCGCCAGCAGCCTGCCCAGCCAACCCCCATATTTGAACACTGAAGCTTTCTTT.

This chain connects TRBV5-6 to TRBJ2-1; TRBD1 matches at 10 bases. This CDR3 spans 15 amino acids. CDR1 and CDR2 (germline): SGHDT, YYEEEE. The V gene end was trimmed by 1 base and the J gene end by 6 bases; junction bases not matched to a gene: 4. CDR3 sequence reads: CASSLPGQGGNEQFF. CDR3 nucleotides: TGTGCCAGCAGCTTGCCTGGACAGGGGGGCAATGAGCAGTTCTTC.

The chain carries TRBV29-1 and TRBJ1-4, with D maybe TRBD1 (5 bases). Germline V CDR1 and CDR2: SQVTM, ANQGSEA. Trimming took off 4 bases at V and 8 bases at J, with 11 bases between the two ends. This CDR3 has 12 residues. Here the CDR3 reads CSVVGREEKLFF. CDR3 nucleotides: TGCAGCGTTGTAGGCAGGGAAGAAAAACTGTTTTTT.

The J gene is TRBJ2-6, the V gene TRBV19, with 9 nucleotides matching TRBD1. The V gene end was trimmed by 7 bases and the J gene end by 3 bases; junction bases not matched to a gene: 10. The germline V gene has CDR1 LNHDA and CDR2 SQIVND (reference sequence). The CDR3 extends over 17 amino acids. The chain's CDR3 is CASTPGTGPIGANVLTF. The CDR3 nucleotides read TGTGCCAGTACCCCCGGGACAGGGCCGATTGGGGCCAACGTCCTGACTTTC. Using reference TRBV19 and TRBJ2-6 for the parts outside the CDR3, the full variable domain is DGGITQSPKYLFRKEGQNVTLSCEQNLNHDAMYWYRQDPGQGLRLIYYSQIVNDFQKGDIAEGYSVSREKKESFPLTVTSAQKNPTAFYLCASTPGTGPIGANVLTFGAGSRLTVL.

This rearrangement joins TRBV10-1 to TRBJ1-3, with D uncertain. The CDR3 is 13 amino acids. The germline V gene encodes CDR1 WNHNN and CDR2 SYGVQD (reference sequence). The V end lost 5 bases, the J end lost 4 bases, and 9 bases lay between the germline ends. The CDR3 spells CASSTAMGNTIYF. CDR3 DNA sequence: TGCGCCAGCAGTACAGCGATGGGAAACACCATATATTTT.

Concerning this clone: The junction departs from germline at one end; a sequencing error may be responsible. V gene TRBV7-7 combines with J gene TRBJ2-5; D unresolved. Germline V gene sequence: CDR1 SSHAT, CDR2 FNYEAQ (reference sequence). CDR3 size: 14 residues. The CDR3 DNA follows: TGTGCTAGCAGCTTGGGGTCAGTCCAAGAGACCCAGTACTTC. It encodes CASSLGSVQETQYF.

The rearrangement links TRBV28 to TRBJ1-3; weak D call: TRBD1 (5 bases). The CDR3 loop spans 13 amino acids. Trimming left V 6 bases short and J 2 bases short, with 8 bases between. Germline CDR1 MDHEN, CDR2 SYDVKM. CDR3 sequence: CASRTGPGNTIYF. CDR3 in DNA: TGTGCCAGCAGGACGGGACCTGGAAACACCATATATTTT.

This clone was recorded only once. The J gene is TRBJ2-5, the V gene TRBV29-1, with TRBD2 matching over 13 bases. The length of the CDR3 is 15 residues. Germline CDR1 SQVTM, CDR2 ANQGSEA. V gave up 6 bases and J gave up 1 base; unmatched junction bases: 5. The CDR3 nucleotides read TGCAGCGTCGCCACTAGCGGGAGGGCCCAAGAGACCCAGTACTTC. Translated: CSVATSGRAQETQYF.

CDR3 DNA sequence: TGTGCCAGCTCACCTCGACTAGCGGGAGGGAGAAAAGAGACCCAGTACTTC. Amino acids: CASSPRLAGGRKETQYF. This chain links TRBV18 with TRBJ2-5; 14 bases are shared with TRBD2. With 3 bases clipped from V and 3 bases from J, the junction kept 6 bases outside the gene matches. This CDR3 contains 17 residues. CDR1 KGHSH and CDR2 LQKENI come from the germline V gene.

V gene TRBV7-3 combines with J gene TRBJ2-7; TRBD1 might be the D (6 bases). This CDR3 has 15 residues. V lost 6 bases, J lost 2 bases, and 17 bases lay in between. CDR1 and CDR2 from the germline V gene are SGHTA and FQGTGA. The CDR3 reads CASRQSASGAYEQYF. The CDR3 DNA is TGTGCCAGCAGACAAAGCGCCTCAGGGGCCTACGAGCAGTACTTC.

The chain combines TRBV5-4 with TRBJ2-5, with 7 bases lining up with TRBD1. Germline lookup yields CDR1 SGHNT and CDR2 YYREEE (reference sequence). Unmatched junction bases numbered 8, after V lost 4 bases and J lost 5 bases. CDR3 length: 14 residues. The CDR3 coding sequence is TGTGCCAGCAGCCCCCAAGGGGGCGAGGAGACCCAGTACTTC. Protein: CASSPQGGEETQYF. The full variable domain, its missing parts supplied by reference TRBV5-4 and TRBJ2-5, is ETGVTQSPTHLIKTRGQQVTLRCSSQSGHNTVSWYQQALGQGPQFIFQYYREEENGRGNFPPRFSGLQFPNYSSELNVNALELDDSALYLCASSPQGGEETQYFGPGTRLLVL.

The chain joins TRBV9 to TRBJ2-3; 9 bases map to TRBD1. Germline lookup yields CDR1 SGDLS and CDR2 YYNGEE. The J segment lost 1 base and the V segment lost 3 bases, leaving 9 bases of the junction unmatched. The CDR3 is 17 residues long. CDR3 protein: CASSDFNRGLGTDTQYF. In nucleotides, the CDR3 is TGTGCCAGCAGCGACTTCAACAGGGGGCTCGGCACAGATACGCAGTATTTT.

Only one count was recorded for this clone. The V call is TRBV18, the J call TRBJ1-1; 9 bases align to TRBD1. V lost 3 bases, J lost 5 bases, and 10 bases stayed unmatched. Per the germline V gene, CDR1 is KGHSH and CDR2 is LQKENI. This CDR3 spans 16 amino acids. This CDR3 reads CASSPSGTGTKTEAFF. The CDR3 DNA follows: TGTGCCAGCTCACCCTCCGGGACAGGGACGAAGACTGAAGCTTTCTTT.